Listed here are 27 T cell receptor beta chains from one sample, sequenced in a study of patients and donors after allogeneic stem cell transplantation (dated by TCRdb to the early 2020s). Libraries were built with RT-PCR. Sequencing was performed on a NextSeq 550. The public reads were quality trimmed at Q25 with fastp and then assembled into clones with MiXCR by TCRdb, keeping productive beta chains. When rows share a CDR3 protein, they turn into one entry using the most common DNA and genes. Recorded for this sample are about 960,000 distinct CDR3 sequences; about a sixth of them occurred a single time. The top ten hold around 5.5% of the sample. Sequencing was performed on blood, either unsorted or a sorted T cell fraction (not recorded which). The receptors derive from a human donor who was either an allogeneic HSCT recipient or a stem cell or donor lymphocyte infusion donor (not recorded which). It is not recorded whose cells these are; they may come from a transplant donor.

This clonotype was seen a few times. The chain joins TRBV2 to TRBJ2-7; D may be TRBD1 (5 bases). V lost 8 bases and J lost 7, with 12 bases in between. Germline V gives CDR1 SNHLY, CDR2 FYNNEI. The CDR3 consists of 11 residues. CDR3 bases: TGTGCCAGCCGCCCGACAGCAGAGCAGTACTTC. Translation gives CASRPTAEQYF.

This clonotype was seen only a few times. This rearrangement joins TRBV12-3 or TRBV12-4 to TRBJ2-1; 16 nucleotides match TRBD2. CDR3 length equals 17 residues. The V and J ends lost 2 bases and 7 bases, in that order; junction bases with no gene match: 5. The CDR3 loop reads CASSLHSGLAGGNEQFF. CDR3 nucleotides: TGTGCCAGCAGTTTACATTCGGGACTAGCGGGGGGGAATGAGCAGTTCTTC.

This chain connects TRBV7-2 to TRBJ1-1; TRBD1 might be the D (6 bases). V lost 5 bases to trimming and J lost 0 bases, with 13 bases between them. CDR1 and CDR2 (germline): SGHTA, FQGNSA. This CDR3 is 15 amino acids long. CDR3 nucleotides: TGTGCCAGCAGCGAACAGGGTCGCATGAACACTGAAGCTTTCTTT. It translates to CASSEQGRMNTEAFF.

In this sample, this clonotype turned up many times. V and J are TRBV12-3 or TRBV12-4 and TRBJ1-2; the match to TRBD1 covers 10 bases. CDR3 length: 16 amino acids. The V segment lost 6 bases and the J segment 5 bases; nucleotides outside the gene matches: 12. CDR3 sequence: CASRAPTGGFSYGYTF. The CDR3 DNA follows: TGTGCCAGCAGGGCTCCGACAGGGGGCTTTTCTTATGGCTACACCTTC.

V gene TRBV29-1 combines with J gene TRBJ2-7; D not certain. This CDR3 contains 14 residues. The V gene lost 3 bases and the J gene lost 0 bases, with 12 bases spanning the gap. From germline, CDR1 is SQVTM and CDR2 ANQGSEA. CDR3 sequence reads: CSVEATTSSYEQYF. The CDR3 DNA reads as TGCAGCGTTGAGGCCACTACATCCTCCTACGAGCAGTACTTC.

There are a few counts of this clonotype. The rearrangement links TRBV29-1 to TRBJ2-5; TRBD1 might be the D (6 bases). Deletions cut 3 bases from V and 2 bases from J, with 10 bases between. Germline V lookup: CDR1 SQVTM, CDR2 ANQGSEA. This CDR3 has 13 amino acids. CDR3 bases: TGCAGCGTTGATCAGGGGAGACAAGAGACCCAGTACTTC. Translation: CSVDQGRQETQYF.

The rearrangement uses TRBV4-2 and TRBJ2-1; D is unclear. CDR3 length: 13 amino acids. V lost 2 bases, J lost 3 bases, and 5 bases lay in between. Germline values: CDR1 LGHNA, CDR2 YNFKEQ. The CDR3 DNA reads TGTGCCAGCAGCCAACTTTACTACAATGAGCAGTTCTTC. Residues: CASSQLYYNEQFF.

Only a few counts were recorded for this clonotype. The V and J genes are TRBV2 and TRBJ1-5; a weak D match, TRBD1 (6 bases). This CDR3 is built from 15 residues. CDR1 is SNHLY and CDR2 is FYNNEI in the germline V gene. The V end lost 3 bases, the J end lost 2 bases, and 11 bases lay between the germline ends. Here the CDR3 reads CASSDQGWGNQPQHF. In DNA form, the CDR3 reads TGTGCCAGCAGTGATCAGGGGTGGGGCAATCAGCCCCAGCATTTT.

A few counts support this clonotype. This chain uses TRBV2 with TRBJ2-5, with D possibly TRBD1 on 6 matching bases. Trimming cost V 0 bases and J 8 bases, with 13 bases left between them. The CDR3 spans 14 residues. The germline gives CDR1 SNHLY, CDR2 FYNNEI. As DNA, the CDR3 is TGTGCCAGCAGTGAAGCAGGGCAGGGGAGAACCCAGTACTTC. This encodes CASSEAGQGRTQYF.

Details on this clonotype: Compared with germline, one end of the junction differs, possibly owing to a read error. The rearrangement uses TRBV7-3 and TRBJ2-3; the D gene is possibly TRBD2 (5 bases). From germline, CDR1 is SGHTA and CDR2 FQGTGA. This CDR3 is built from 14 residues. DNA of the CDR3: TGTGCCAGCAGCCTAACAACGTCCGGAGGTACGCAGTATTTT. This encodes CASSLTTSGGTQYF.

The CDR3 nucleotides are TGTGCCTGGAGAAAGGGACCTGCCTACGAGCAGTACTTC. This encodes CAWRKGPAYEQYF. The chain joins TRBV30 to TRBJ2-7; possibly TRBD1 or TRBD2 for D (5 bases each). This CDR3 is 13 amino acids long. Germline V CDR1 and CDR2: GTSNPN, SVGIG (reference sequence). The V end was cut by 3 bases, the J end by 2 bases, with 11 bases between.

CDR3 protein: CASSTSGSVTYEQYF. Here the CDR3 DNA reads TGTGCCAGCAGCACTTCCGGCAGCGTTACTTACGAGCAGTACTTC. The chain uses TRBV28 and TRBJ2-7; no firm D call. Germline lookup yields CDR1 MDHEN and CDR2 SYDVKM. This CDR3 comprises 15 residues. Trimming left V 6 bases short and J 4 bases short, with 19 bases between.

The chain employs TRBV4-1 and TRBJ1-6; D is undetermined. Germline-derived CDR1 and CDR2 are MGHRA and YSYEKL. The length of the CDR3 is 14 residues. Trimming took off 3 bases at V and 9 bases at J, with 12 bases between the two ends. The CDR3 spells CASSQEISGSPLHF. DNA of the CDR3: TGCGCCAGCAGCCAGGAGATATCGGGTTCACCCCTCCACTTT.

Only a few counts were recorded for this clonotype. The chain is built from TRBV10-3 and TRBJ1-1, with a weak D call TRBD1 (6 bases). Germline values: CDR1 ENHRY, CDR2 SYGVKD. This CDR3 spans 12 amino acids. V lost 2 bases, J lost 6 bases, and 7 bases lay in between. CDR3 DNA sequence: TGTGCCATCAGTGAGACAGGGCCTGAAGCTTTCTTT. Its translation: CAISETGPEAFF.

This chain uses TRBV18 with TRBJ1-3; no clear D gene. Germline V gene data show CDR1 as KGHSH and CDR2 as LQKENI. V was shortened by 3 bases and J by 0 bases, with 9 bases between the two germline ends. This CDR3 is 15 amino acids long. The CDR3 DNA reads TGTGCCAGCTCACCCGGAGTTTACTCTGGAAACACCATATATTTT. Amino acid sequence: CASSPGVYSGNTIYF. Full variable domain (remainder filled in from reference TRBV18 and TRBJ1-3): NAGVMQNPRHLVRRRGQEARLRCSPMKGHSHVYWYRQLPEEGLKFMVYLQKENIIDESGMPKERFSAEFPKEGPSILRIQQVVRGDSAAYFCASSPGVYSGNTIYFGEGSWLTVV.

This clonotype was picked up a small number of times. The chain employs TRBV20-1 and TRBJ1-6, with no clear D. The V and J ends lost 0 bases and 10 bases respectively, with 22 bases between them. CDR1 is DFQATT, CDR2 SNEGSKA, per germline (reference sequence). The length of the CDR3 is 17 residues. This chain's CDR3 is CSARDSPRGRVKSPLHF. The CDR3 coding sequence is TGCAGTGCTAGAGATTCTCCGCGTGGAAGGGTGAAATCACCCCTCCACTTT.

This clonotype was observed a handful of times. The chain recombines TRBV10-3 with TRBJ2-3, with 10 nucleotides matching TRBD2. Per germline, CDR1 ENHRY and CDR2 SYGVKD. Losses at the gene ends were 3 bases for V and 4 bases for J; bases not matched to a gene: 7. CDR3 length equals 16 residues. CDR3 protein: CAISERAGGSSDTQYF. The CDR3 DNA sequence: TGTGCCATCAGTGAACGAGCGGGGGGGAGTTCAGATACGCAGTATTTT.

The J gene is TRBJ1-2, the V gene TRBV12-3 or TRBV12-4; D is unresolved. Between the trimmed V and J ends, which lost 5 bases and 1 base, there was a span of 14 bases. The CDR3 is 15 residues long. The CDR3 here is CASSPIAADNYGYTF. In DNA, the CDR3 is TGTGCCAGCAGTCCCATCGCGGCAGATAACTATGGCTACACCTTC.

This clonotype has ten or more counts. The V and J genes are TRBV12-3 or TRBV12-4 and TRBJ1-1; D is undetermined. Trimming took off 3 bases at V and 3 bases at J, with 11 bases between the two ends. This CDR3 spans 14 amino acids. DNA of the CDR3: TGTGCCAGCAGTTTCGGTAAACGGGACACTGAAGCTTTCTTT. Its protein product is CASSFGKRDTEAFF.

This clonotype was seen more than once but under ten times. The CDR3 DNA reads TGCGCCAGCAGCTTAATCGGGCCAGGGGCAAACTACGAGCAGTACTTC. This sequence encodes CASSLIGPGANYEQYF. The rearrangement uses TRBV5-1 and TRBJ2-7; TRBD1 is a possible D gene (6 bases). The CDR3 is 16 residues long. Trimming cost V 2 bases and J 3 bases, with 18 bases left between them. The germline V gene has CDR1 SGHRS and CDR2 YFSETQ.

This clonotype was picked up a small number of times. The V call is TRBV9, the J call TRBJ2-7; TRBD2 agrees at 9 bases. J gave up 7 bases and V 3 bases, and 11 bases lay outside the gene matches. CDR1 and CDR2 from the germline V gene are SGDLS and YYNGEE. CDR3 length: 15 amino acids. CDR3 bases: TGTGCCAGCAGCGGCCTAGAGCGGGGGGCGGGAGAGCAGTACTTC. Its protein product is CASSGLERGAGEQYF. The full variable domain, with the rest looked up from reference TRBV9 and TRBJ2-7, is DSGVTQTPKHLITATGQRVTLRCSPRSGDLSVYWYQQSLDQGLQFLIQYYNGEERAKGNILERFSAQQFPDLHSELNLSSLELGDSALYFCASSGLERGAGEQYFGPGTRLTVT.

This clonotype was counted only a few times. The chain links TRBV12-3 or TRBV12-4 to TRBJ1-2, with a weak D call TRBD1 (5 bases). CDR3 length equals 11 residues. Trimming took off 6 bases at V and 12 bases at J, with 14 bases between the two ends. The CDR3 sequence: CASRSGTRDTF. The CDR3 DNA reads TGTGCCAGCAGATCCGGGACCCGCGACACCTTC.

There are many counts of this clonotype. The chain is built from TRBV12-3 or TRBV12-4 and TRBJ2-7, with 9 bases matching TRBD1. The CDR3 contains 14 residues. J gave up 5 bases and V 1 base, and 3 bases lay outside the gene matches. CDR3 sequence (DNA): TGTGCCAGCAGTTTAGGGACAGGGGCTAACGAGCAGTACTTC. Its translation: CASSLGTGANEQYF.

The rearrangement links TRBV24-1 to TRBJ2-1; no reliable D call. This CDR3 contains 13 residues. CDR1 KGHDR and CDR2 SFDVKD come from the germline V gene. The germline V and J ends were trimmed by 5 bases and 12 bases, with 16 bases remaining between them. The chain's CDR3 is CATSGTPSTAQFF. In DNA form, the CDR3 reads TGTGCCACCAGTGGTACACCATCAACTGCGCAGTTCTTC.

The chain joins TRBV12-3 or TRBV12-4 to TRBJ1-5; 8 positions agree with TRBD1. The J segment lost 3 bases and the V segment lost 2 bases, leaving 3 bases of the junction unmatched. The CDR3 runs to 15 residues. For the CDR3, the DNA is TGTGCCAGCAGTTTACGGACAGGGATCAATCAGCCCCAGCATTTT. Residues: CASSLRTGINQPQHF.

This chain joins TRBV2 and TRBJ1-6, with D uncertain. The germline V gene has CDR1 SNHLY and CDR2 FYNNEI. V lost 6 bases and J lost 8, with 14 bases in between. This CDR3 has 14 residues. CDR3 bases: TGTGCCAGCAGGAAGGACGGCGAACATTCACCCCTCCACTTT. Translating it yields CASRKDGEHSPLHF.

The CDR3 is CASSPNPSPETQYF. As DNA, the CDR3 is TGTGCCAGCAGCCCGAACCCGTCCCCAGAGACCCAGTACTTC. The chain is built from TRBV11-2 and TRBJ2-5; unclear D gene. Germline CDR1 is SGHAT and CDR2 is FQNNGV. Trimming pared 5 bases from V and 4 bases from J, leaving 14 bases between. CDR3 length: 14 amino acids.